What follows describes a single TCR beta chain. Its cognate antigen is unknown. These data are taken from a study of shared clonotypes between healthy human individuals. The study's findings and limits: Sharing across four donors was seen in around 5% of naive CD4 clonotypes. Larger estimated richness was generally seen in naive subsets than in memory subsets.

TCRdb keeps only in-frame clones here, not all; method: immunoSEQ multiplex PCR. The data hold about 100,000 clones, with around 71% observed a single time. This receptor was obtained from a woman under 40 in good health. The specimen was memory CD8+ T cells sorted from blood. Subset: CD45RO+ cells pooled with CCR7-negative TemRA cells.

This CDR3 is CASSLLAEGYNEQFF. As DNA, the CDR3 is TGTGCCAGCAGTCTCCTAGCGGAGGGGTACAATGAGCAGTTCTTC. The V and J genes are TRBV6-6 and TRBJ2-1; 7 bases are shared with TRBD2. V was pared by 5 bases and J by 4 bases, with 8 bases of the junction left unmatched. The V gene's germline CDR1 is MNHNY and CDR2 SVGAGI (reference sequence). This CDR3 comprises 15 residues.